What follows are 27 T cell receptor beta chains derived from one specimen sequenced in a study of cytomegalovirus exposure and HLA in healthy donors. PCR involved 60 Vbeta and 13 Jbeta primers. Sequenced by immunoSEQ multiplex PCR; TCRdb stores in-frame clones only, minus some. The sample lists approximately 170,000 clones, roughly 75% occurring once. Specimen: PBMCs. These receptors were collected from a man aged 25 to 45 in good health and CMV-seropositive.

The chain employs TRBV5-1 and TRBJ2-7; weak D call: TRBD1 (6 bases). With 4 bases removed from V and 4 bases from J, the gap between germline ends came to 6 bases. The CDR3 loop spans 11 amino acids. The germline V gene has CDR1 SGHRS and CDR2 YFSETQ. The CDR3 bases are TGCGCCAGCAGCGGACAGTACGAGCAGTACTTC. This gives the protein CASSGQYEQYF.

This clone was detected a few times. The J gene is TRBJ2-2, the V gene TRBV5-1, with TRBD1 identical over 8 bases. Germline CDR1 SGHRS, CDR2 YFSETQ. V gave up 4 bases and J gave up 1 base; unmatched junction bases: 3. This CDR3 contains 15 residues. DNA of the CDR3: TGCGCCAGCAGCCCGACAGGGGTGAACACCGGGGAGCTGTTTTTT. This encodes CASSPTGVNTGELFF.

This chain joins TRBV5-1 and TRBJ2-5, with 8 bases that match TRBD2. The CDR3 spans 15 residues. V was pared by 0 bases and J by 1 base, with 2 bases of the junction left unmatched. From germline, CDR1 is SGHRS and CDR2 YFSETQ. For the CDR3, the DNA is TGCGCCAGCAGCTTGGTCCGGGGGGGCCAAGAGACCCAGTACTTC. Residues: CASSLVRGGQETQYF.

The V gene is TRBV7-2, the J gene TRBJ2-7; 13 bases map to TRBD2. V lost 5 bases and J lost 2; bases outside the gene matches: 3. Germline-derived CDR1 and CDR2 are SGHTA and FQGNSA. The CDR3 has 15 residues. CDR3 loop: CASSTSGRVPYEQYF. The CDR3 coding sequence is TGTGCCAGCAGCACTAGCGGGAGGGTCCCCTACGAGCAGTACTTC. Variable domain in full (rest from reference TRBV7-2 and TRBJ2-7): GAGVSQSPSNKVTEKGKDVELRCDPISGHTALYWYRQSLGQGLEFLIYFQGNSAPDKSGLPSDRFSAERTGGSVSTLTIQRTQQEDSAVYLCASSTSGRVPYEQYFGPGTRLTVT.

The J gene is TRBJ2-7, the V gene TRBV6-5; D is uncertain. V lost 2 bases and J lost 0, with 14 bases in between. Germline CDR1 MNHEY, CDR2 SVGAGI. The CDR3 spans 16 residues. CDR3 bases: TGTGCCAGCAGTTACAAGCCGATCTCCATCTCCTACGAGCAGTACTTC. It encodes CASSYKPISISYEQYF.

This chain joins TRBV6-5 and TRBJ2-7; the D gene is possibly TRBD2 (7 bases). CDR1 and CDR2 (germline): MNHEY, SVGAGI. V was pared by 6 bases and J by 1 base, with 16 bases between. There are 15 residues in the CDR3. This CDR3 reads CASSKGGGLSYEQYF. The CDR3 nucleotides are TGTGCCAGCAGCAAGGGAGGGGGGTTGTCCTACGAGCAGTACTTC.

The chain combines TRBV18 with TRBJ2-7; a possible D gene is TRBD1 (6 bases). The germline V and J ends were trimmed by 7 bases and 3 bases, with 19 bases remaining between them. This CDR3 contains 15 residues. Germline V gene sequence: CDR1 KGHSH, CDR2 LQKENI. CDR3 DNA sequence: TGTGCCAGCTTAAGGAATTCAGGGGATGTCTACGAGCAGTACTTC. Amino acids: CASLRNSGDVYEQYF.

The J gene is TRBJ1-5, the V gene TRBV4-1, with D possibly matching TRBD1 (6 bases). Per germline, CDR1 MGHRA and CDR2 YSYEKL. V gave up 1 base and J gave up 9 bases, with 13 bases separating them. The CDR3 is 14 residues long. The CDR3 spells CASSQGQDQGPQHF. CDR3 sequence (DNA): TGCGCCAGCAGCCAAGGACAGGACCAGGGGCCCCAGCATTTT.

This chain's CDR3 is CASSYSARRGQPQHF. The DNA for the CDR3 is TGTGCCAGCAGTTACTCTGCCAGGCGTGGCCAGCCCCAGCATTTT. This sequence joins TRBV6-5 and TRBJ1-5; D is unresolved. V lost 0 bases, J lost 7 bases, and 13 bases lay in between. This CDR3 contains 15 residues. Per the germline V gene, CDR1 is MNHEY and CDR2 is SVGAGI.

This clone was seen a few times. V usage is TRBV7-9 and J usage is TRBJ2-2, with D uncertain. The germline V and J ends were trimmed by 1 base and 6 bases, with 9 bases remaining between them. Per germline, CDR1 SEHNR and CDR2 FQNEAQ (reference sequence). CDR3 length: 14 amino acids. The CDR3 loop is CASSLVIASGELFF. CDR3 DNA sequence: TGTGCCAGCAGCTTAGTTATAGCCTCCGGGGAGCTGTTTTTT.

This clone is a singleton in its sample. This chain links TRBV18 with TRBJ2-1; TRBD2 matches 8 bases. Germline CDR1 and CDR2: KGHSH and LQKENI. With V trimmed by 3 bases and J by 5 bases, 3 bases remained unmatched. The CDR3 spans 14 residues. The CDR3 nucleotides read TGTGCCAGCTCACCGGCACTAGCGGACAATGAGCAGTTCTTC. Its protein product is CASSPALADNEQFF.

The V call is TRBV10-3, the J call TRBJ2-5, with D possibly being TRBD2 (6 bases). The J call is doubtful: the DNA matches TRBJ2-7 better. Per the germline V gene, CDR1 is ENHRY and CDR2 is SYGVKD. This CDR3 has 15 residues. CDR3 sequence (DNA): TGTGCCAGCCGTGGGGTAGCGGTGAACTCCTACGAGCAGTACTTC. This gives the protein CASRGVAVNSYEQYF.

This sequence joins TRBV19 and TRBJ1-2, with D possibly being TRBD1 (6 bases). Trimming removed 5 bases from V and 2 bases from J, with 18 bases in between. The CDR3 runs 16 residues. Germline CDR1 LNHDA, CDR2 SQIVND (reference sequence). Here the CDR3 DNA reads TGTGCCAGTAGTGAGGGGACATGGTTTTCCAACTATGGCTACACCTTC. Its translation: CASSEGTWFSNYGYTF. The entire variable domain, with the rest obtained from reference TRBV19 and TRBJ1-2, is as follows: DGGITQSPKYLFRKEGQNVTLSCEQNLNHDAMYWYRQDPGQGLRLIYYSQIVNDFQKGDIAEGYSVSREKKESFPLTVTSAQKNPTAFYLCASSEGTWFSNYGYTFGSGTRLTVV.

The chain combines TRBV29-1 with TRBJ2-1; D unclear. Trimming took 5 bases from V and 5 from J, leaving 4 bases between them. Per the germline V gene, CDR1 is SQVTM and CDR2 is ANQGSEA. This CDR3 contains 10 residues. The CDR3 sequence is CSVSNNEQFF. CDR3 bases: TGCAGCGTTTCCAACAATGAGCAGTTCTTC.

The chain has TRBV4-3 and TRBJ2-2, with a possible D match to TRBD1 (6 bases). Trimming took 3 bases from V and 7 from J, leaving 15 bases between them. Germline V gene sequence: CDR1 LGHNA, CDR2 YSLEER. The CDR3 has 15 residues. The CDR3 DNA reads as TGCGCCAGCAGCCAGCCCCCTACAGGGTTCGGGGAGCTGTTTTTT. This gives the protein CASSQPPTGFGELFF.

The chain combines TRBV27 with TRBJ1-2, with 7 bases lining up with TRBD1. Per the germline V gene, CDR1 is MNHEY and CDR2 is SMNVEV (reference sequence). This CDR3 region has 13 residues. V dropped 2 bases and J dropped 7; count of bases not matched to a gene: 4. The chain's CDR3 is CASSLKTGSGYTF. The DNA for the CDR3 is TGTGCCAGCAGTTTAAAGACAGGGAGTGGCTACACCTTC.

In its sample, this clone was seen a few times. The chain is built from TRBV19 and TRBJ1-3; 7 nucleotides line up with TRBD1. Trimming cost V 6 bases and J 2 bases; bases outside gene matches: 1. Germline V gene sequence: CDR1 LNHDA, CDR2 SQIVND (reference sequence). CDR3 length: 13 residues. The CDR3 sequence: CASRDRAGNTIYF. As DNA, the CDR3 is TGTGCCAGTAGAGACAGGGCTGGAAACACCATATATTTT.

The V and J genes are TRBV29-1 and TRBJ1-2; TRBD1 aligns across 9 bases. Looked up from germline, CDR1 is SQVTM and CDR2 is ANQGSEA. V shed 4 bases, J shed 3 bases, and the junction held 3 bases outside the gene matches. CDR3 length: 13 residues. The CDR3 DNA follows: TGCAGCGTTGCGACAGGGGGTTACTATGGCTACACCTTC. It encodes CSVATGGYYGYTF.

The CDR3 loop is CASSITSGGAVDTQYF. In DNA form, the CDR3 reads TGTGCCAGCAGCATTACTAGCGGGGGGGCGGTAGATACGCAGTATTTT. V usage is TRBV6-6 and J usage is TRBJ2-3; 13 positions agree with TRBD2. Trimming removed 6 bases from V and 5 bases from J; junction bases left unmatched: 8. The CDR3 has 16 residues. Germline V gene lookup returns CDR1 MNHNY and CDR2 SVGAGI (reference sequence).

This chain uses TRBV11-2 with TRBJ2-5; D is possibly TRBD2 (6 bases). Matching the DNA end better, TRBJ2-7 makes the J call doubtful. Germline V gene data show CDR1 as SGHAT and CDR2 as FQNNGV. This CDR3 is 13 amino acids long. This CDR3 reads CASSRTQGGEQYF. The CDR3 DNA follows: TGTGCCAGCAGCCGCACGCAGGGAGGCGAGCAGTACTTC.

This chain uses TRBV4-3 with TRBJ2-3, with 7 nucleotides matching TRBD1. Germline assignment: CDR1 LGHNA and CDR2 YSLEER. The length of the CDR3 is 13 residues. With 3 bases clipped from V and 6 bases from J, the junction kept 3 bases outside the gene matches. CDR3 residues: CASSHQQGDTQYF. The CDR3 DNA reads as TGCGCCAGCAGCCATCAACAGGGGGATACGCAGTATTTT.

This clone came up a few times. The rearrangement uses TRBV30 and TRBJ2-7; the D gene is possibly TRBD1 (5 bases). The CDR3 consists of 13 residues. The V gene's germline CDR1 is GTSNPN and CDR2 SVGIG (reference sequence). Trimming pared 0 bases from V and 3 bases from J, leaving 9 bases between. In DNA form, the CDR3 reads TGTGCCTGGAGTGTCGGACAAAGCTACGAGCAGTACTTC. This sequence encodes CAWSVGQSYEQYF.

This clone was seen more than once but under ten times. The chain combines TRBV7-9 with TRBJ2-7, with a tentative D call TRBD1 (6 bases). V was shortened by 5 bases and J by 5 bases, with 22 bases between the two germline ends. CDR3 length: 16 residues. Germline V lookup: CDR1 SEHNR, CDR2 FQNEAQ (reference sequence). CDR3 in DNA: TGTGCCAGCAGCCGAAATCCTACAGGGAACCCCCACGAGCAGTACTTC. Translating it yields CASSRNPTGNPHEQYF.

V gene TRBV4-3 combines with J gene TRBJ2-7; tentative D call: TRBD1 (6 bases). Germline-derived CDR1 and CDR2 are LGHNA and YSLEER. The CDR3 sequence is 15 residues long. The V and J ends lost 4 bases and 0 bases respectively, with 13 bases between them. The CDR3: CASSLQDSSSYEQYF. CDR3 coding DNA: TGCGCCAGCAGCCTCCAGGACAGTAGCTCCTACGAGCAGTACTTC.

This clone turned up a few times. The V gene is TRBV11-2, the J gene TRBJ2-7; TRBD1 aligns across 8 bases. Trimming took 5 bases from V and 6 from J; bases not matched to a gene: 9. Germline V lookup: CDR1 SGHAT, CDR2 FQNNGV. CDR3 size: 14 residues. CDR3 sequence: CASSPDRVVFEQYF. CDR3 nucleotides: TGTGCCAGCAGCCCGGACAGGGTAGTTTTCGAGCAGTACTTC.

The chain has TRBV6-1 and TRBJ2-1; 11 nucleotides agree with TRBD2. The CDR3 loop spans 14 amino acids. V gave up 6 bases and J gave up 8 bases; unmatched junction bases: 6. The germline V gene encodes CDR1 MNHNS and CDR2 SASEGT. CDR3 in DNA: TGTGCCAGCAGGGTAGCGGGAGGGCCGGATGAGCAGTTCTTC. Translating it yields CASRVAGGPDEQFF.

The CDR3 sequence is CASSSSDSDGYTF. As DNA, the CDR3 is TGCGCCAGCAGCTCCTCGGACAGTGATGGCTACACCTTC. The rearrangement links TRBV5-1 to TRBJ1-2, with a tentative D call TRBD1 (6 bases). V was cut by 3 bases and J by 6 bases, with 12 bases left in between. Germline values: CDR1 SGHRS, CDR2 YFSETQ. The CDR3 runs to 13 residues. Full variable domain (rest looked up from reference TRBV5-1 and TRBJ1-2): KAGVTQTPRYLIKTRGQQVTLSCSPISGHRSVSWYQQTPGQGLQFLFEYFSETQRNKGNFPGRFSGRQFSNSRSEMNVSTLELGDSALYLCASSSSDSDGYTFGSGTRLTVV.